These 5 T cell receptor beta chains were sequenced from one sample in a study of response to subunit inactivated influenza vaccine. TCRdb itself ran the RT-PCR reads through MiXCR, one entry per CDR3 protein. The profile covers about 500,000 distinct CDR3 sequences, with approximately 16% appearing a single time and 3% taken by the ten largest. Sequencing was performed on CD4+ T cells sorted from PBMCs, taken roughly 24 months after vaccination. All receptors derive from a man aged 50-75 years who received an inactivated influenza vaccine.

This clonotype was observed a few times. The rearrangement links TRBV11-2 to TRBJ2-1; D unresolved. This CDR3 has 13 residues. Germline CDR1 SGHAT, CDR2 FQNNGV. V lost 5 bases and J lost 4, with 9 bases in between. For the CDR3, the DNA is TGTGCCAGCAGCCGTCTGATTTACAATGAGCAGTTCTTC. Its translation: CASSRLIYNEQFF.

This clonotype was counted ten times or more. The chain joins TRBV20-1 to TRBJ2-7; TRBD2 matches 13 bases. Germline trimming cut 5 bases from V and 7 bases from J; bases unmatched to any gene: 8. The CDR3 runs to 14 residues. The V gene's germline CDR1 is DFQATT and CDR2 SNEGSKA (reference sequence). This chain's CDR3 is CSADGLAGEREQYF. The CDR3, as DNA: TGCAGTGCTGATGGACTAGCGGGAGAGCGTGAGCAGTACTTC.

This clonotype occurred a few times. This chain uses TRBV20-1 with TRBJ1-2; maybe TRBD1 (6 bases). The CDR3 runs to 13 residues. Trimming stripped 1 base from V and 7 bases from J, with 13 bases between. The germline V gene encodes CDR1 DFQATT and CDR2 SNEGSKA (reference sequence). The CDR3 region has the DNA TGCAGTGCTAGAGTACAGGGCATCTTTGGCTACACCTTC. Translated, it gives CSARVQGIFGYTF.

This clonotype was found a few times. This chain connects TRBV20-1 to TRBJ2-4; 7 bases are shared with TRBD1. Germline loops: CDR1 DFQATT, CDR2 SNEGSKA (reference sequence). Germline trimming cut 6 bases from V and 0 bases from J; bases unmatched to any gene: 17. This CDR3 has 18 amino acids. CDR3 region: CSARIERTGILAKNIQYF. In DNA, the CDR3 is TGCAGTGCCAGGATTGAGAGGACAGGAATTTTAGCCAAAAACATTCAGTACTTC.

The rearrangement joins TRBV19 to TRBJ1-1; D remains ambiguous. Germline V lookup: CDR1 LNHDA, CDR2 SQIVND (reference sequence). V was clipped by 5 bases and J by 3 bases, with 19 bases between them. The CDR3 totals 16 residues. CDR3 residues: CASSDRGWRDHTEAFF. The CDR3 nucleotides are TGTGCCAGTAGTGACCGGGGTTGGAGGGATCACACTGAAGCTTTCTTT.